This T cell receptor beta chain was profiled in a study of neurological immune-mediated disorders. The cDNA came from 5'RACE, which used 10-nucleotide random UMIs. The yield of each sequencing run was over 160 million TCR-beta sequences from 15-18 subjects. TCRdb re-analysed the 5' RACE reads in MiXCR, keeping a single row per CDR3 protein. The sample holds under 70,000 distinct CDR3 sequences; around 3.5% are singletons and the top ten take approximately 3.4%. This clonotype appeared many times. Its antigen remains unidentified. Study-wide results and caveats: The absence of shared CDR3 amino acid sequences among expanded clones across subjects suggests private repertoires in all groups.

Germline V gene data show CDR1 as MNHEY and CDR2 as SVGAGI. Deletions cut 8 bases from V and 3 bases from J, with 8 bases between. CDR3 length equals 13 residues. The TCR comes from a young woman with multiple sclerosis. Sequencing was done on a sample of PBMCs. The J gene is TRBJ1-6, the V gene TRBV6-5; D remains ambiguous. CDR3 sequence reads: CASGGLYNSPLHF. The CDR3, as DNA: TGTGCCAGCGGTGGACTCTATAATTCACCCCTCCACTTT.